These 2 T cell receptor beta chains came from one sample sequenced in a study of tumor-infiltrating lymphocytes in primary liver carcinoma. Total RNA amounting to around 530 ng was the source from which TCR beta cDNA was made with a constant-region primer. Libraries covering TCR beta were generated through three nested multiplex PCR rounds (using a slightly modified ARM-PCR). Two initial PCR rounds of about 11 cycles each paired TRBV1-TRBV30 forward primers with a C-beta reverse primer. MiXCR, run by TCRdb on the multiplex PCR reads, gives a single entry per CDR3 protein. Altogether more than 150,000 distinct CDR3 sequences are present, over 45% being singletons, with the ten largest covering approximately 65%. The researchers obtained blood RNA from unsorted whole blood and also extracted germline DNA. Sequenced sample: peripheral blood. The receptors here all came from a man aged 35-49 years with primary liver carcinoma and hepatitis B virus infection.

This sequence joins TRBV6-5 and TRBJ2-1; TRBD1 aligns across 7 bases. V lost 5 bases, J lost 6 bases, and 7 bases stayed unmatched. The CDR3 length is 14 residues. The V gene's germline CDR1 is MNHEY and CDR2 SVGAGI. CDR3 sequence (DNA): TGTGCCAGCAGTCCCGGGACAGTAGGCAATGAGCAGTTCTTC. This codes for CASSPGTVGNEQFF.

The CDR3 nucleotides are TGTGCCATCAGTGAGTCTTCGGATACGCAGTATTTT. It specifies CAISESSDTQYF. This rearrangement joins TRBV10-3 to TRBJ2-3; D unresolved. CDR3 size: 12 residues. Germline-derived CDR1 and CDR2 are ENHRY and SYGVKD. Between the trimmed V and J ends, which lost 0 bases and 6 bases, there was a span of 4 bases.